The 26 T cell receptor beta chains below come from one sample, sequenced in a study of blood T cell repertoires in COVID-19. Assay: immunoSEQ multiplex PCR; the TCRdb copy retains only in-frame clones and omits some. The sample gives about 260,000 clones, about nine tenths of which show up once; 0.87% is in the top ten. The source material was PBMCs or T cells enriched from blood (not recorded which). The receptors shown here come from a man in his forties or fifties who had been exposed to COVID-19.

This clone showed up just a few times. The chain carries TRBV7-9 and TRBJ1-1; the match to TRBD1 covers 9 bases. The germline V gene has CDR1 SEHNR and CDR2 FQNEAQ (reference sequence). The CDR3 sequence is 14 residues long. The junction had 8 bases not matched to a gene; V was cut back by 5 bases and J by 7 bases. CDR3 in DNA: TGTGCCAGCAGCACGGGGACAGGGAGAAATGAAGCTTTCTTT. This sequence encodes CASSTGTGRNEAFF.

This clone was counted a single time. This chain uses TRBV9 with TRBJ1-2; tentative D call: TRBD1 (6 bases). V lost 4 bases and J lost 4, with 17 bases in between. From germline, CDR1 is SGDLS and CDR2 YYNGEE. The CDR3 is made up of 15 amino acids. Written as DNA, the CDR3 is TGTGCCAGCAGCCCCCTAGTGCAGGGGAGCTATGGCTACACCTTC. Translating it yields CASSPLVQGSYGYTF.

The chain uses TRBV27 and TRBJ2-1; 11 nucleotides agree with TRBD2. The CDR3 is 17 residues long. Per the germline V gene, CDR1 is MNHEY and CDR2 is SMNVEV (reference sequence). V lost 3 bases to trimming and J lost 4 bases; unmatched junction nucleotides: 8. CDR3: CASSFVGGTSGYNEQFF. CDR3 nucleotide sequence: TGTGCCAGCAGTTTTGTGGGAGGGACTAGCGGATACAATGAGCAGTTCTTC.

The CDR3 bases are TGCGCCAGCAGCGTGGCCACTTCTGGAAACACCATATATTTT. Protein product: CASSVATSGNTIYF. The rearrangement uses TRBV5-1 and TRBJ1-3; D remains unclear. This CDR3 is built from 14 residues. The V end lost 4 bases, the J end lost 1 base, and 9 bases lay between the germline ends. Germline assignment: CDR1 SGHRS and CDR2 YFSETQ.

This clone was picked up one time. This chain links TRBV19 with TRBJ1-1; D might be TRBD1 (5 bases). The germline gives CDR1 LNHDA, CDR2 SQIVND (reference sequence). This CDR3 has 14 residues. Trimming took 7 bases from V and 0 from J, leaving 12 bases between them. This CDR3 is CASIRGHMNTEAFF. CDR3 sequence (DNA): TGTGCCAGTATTAGAGGACATATGAACACTGAAGCTTTCTTT.

The chain carries TRBV7-2 and TRBJ2-3; TRBD2 matches at 8 bases. The length of the CDR3 is 14 residues. CDR1 is SGHTA and CDR2 is FQGNSA in the germline V gene. The J segment lost 2 bases and the V segment lost 7 bases, leaving 5 bases of the junction unmatched. The CDR3 loop reads CASNPAGATDTQYF. The CDR3 nucleotides read TGTGCCAGCAACCCAGCGGGGGCCACAGATACGCAGTATTTT.

The chain is built from TRBV18 and TRBJ2-3; TRBD1 aligns across 8 bases. The V and J ends lost 3 bases and 2 bases, in that order; junction bases with no gene match: 7. Looked up from germline, CDR1 is KGHSH and CDR2 is LQKENI. This CDR3 contains 16 residues. CDR3 protein: CASSPAGTGHTDTQYF. In DNA, the CDR3 is TGTGCCAGCTCACCTGCCGGGACAGGCCACACAGATACGCAGTATTTT.

This clone was counted once. The rearrangement joins TRBV9 to TRBJ1-1; a possible D gene is TRBD1 (6 bases). With 2 bases removed from V and 2 bases from J, the gap between germline ends came to 13 bases. The CDR3 contains 15 residues. Germline V lookup: CDR1 SGDLS, CDR2 YYNGEE. The CDR3 coding sequence is TGTGCCAGCAGCGTTCGACAGGAGCTAAACACTGAAGCTTTCTTT. Residues: CASSVRQELNTEAFF. The full variable domain, its missing parts supplied by reference TRBV9 and TRBJ1-1, is DSGVTQTPKHLITATGQRVTLRCSPRSGDLSVYWYQQSLDQGLQFLIQYYNGEERAKGNILERFSAQQFPDLHSELNLSSLELGDSALYFCASSVRQELNTEAFFGQGTRLTVV.

The chain couples TRBV9 to TRBJ2-1, with 10 positions matching TRBD2. The CDR3 length is 18 residues. V shed 0 bases and J 0 bases; nucleotides not matched to a gene: 6. Germline V lookup: CDR1 SGDLS, CDR2 YYNGEE. The CDR3 DNA sequence: TGTGCCAGCAGCGTAGTAGCTAGCGGGAGCTTCTCCTACAATGAGCAGTTCTTC. It codes for CASSVVASGSFSYNEQFF.

The J gene is TRBJ2-3, the V gene TRBV5-1; 9 bases are a match to TRBD1. CDR3 length: 17 residues. Germline lookup yields CDR1 SGHRS and CDR2 YFSETQ. The V segment lost 1 base and the J segment 7 bases; nucleotides outside the gene matches: 13. The CDR3 bases are TGCGCCAGCAGCTTGAGACCACCGGGACAGGGATCAAATACGCAGTATTTT. It codes for CASSLRPPGQGSNTQYF.

The chain links TRBV6-5 to TRBJ1-2; 7 nucleotides line up with TRBD1. The CDR3 length is 14 residues. Germline CDR1 and CDR2: MNHEY and SVGAGI. V dropped 6 bases and J dropped 5; count of bases not matched to a gene: 9. The CDR3 reads CASRSGQRTYGYTF. In DNA, the CDR3 is TGTGCCAGCAGATCGGGACAGAGGACGTATGGCTACACCTTC.

The J gene is TRBJ2-3, the V gene TRBV18, with D unresolved. The ends were cut back, 5 bases at V and 5 bases at J, with 8 bases in the middle. The CDR3 sequence is 12 residues long. Germline V CDR1 and CDR2: KGHSH, LQKENI. CDR3 region: CASSSERDTQYF. The DNA of the CDR3 is TGTGCCAGCTCATCCGAGCGAGATACGCAGTATTTT.

The V call is TRBV28, the J call TRBJ1-4, with 8 bases lining up with TRBD1. Germline V gene sequence: CDR1 MDHEN, CDR2 SYDVKM. V trimming: 10 bases; J trimming: 0 bases; junction bases outside the gene matches: 16. The CDR3 sequence is 18 residues long. CDR3 in DNA: TGTGCCACCCAGACCTGGGGCAGGGGGCGGGCAACTAATGAAAAACTGTTTTTT. Amino acids: CATQTWGRGRATNEKLFF.

The chain recombines TRBV5-5 with TRBJ2-3, with D possibly being TRBD2 (6 bases). V lost 4 bases, J lost 8 bases, and 20 bases lay in between. The CDR3 is made up of 15 amino acids. Germline CDR1 reads SGHKS; CDR2 reads YYEKEE (reference sequence). In nucleotides, the CDR3 is TGTGCCAGCAGCCCCCGGGTTGCGGAGGGTAGTACGCAGTATTTT. As protein: CASSPRVAEGSTQYF.

The rearrangement links TRBV3-1 (or the pseudogene TRBV3-2) to TRBJ2-2; 9 bases fit TRBD2. Looked up from germline, CDR1 is LGHDT and CDR2 is YNNKEL (reference sequence). Trimming at V came to 1 base and at J to 4 bases, leaving 4 bases not matched to a gene. CDR3 length: 16 residues. This chain's CDR3 is CASSQVGLASTGELFF. In DNA form, the CDR3 reads TGTGCCAGCAGCCAAGTTGGACTAGCGTCCACCGGGGAGCTGTTTTTT.

The rearrangement links TRBV6-1 to TRBJ2-1, with a possible D match to TRBD1 (5 bases). Germline V gene sequence: CDR1 MNHNS, CDR2 SASEGT. Trimming pared 3 bases from V and 5 bases from J, leaving 8 bases between. There are 13 residues in the CDR3. The CDR3 sequence is CASSDQGNNEQFF. CDR3 DNA sequence: TGTGCCAGCAGTGATCAGGGCAACAATGAGCAGTTCTTC.

The chain joins TRBV7-3 to TRBJ1-6, with 9 bases fitting TRBD1. V lost 4 bases to trimming and J lost 6 bases; unmatched junction nucleotides: 4. The CDR3 extends over 15 amino acids. Germline CDR1 SGHTA, CDR2 FQGTGA. In nucleotides, the CDR3 is TGTGCCAGCAGCTCAACAGGGGGCGTTAATTCACCCCTCCACTTT. Translation: CASSSTGGVNSPLHF. Looking up the rest from reference TRBV7-3 and TRBJ1-6 gives the full variable domain: GAGVSQTPSNKVTEKGKYVELRCDPISGHTALYWYRQSLGQGPEFLIYFQGTGAADDSGLPNDRFFAVRPEGSVSTLKIQRTERGDSAVYLCASSSTGGVNSPLHFGNGTRLTVT.

The CDR3 nucleotides are TGTGCCAGCAGTTTATTTCCAGGGTCAGGAACCGGGGAGCTGTTTTTT. It encodes CASSLFPGSGTGELFF. V usage is TRBV28 and J usage is TRBJ2-2; D may be TRBD1 (5 bases). The germline CDR1 and CDR2 sequences are MDHEN and SYDVKM. Trimming stripped 1 base from V and 5 bases from J, with 14 bases between. The CDR3 extends over 16 amino acids.

On this clone: The same CDR3 is also encoded by other DNA sequences in this sample. V is TRBV24-1 and J is TRBJ1-5; D gene ambiguous. The CDR3 is 13 amino acids. CDR1 KGHDR and CDR2 SFDVKD come from the germline V gene. V shed 4 bases and J shed 3 bases, with 6 bases lying between them. CDR3 DNA sequence: TGTGCCACCAGTGACAGTAACAATCAGCCCCAGCATTTT. Residues: CATSDSNNQPQHF.

The genes are TRBV5-1 and TRBJ2-5; the match to TRBD1 covers 8 bases. Looked up from germline, CDR1 is SGHRS and CDR2 is YFSETQ. The V gene end was trimmed by 0 bases and the J gene end by 3 bases; junction bases not matched to a gene: 7. The CDR3 sequence is 16 residues long. The CDR3 DNA sequence: TGCGCCAGCAGCTTGGATGGCAGGGGGCGCGAAGAGACCCAGTACTTC. Translating it yields CASSLDGRGREETQYF.

The chain links TRBV9 to TRBJ2-5, with TRBD2 identical over 10 bases. The CDR3 has 16 amino acids. Germline V CDR1 and CDR2: SGDLS, YYNGEE. V was clipped by 0 bases and J by 4 bases; unmatched bases: 6. Here the CDR3 reads CASSVESGGASETQYF. The CDR3 region has the DNA TGTGCCAGCAGCGTAGAGAGCGGGGGGGCCTCAGAGACCCAGTACTTC. The complete variable domain, with remaining parts taken from reference TRBV9 and TRBJ2-5, reads DSGVTQTPKHLITATGQRVTLRCSPRSGDLSVYWYQQSLDQGLQFLIQYYNGEERAKGNILERFSAQQFPDLHSELNLSSLELGDSALYFCASSVESGGASETQYFGPGTRLLVL.

The V gene is TRBV18, the J gene TRBJ1-1; tentative D call: TRBD1 (6 bases). The CDR3 is 16 residues long. Trimming pared 3 bases from V and 5 bases from J, leaving 19 bases between. Germline V gene lookup returns CDR1 KGHSH and CDR2 LQKENI. CDR3 amino acids: CASSPQEGVEGTEAFF. In DNA, the CDR3 is TGTGCCAGCTCACCCCAAGAGGGGGTAGAAGGGACTGAAGCTTTCTTT.

This chain uses TRBV4-2 with TRBJ1-2, with a possible D match to TRBD1 (5 bases). The germline V gene has CDR1 LGHNA and CDR2 YNFKEQ. The V gene lost 0 bases and the J gene lost 4 bases, with 12 bases spanning the gap. This CDR3 spans 15 amino acids. CDR3 amino acids: CASSQEQTVAYGYTF. Written as DNA, the CDR3 is TGTGCCAGCAGCCAAGAGCAGACAGTGGCCTATGGCTACACCTTC.

CDR3 in DNA: TGTGCCAGCAGTTTGGCGGGGGGCCAGGATACGCAGTATTTT. Its protein product is CASSLAGGQDTQYF. The chain carries TRBV9 and TRBJ2-3; TRBD2 matches 8 bases. The CDR3 covers 14 residues. The germline CDR1 and CDR2 sequences are SGDLS and YYNGEE. The V and J ends lost 5 bases and 6 bases, in that order; junction bases with no gene match: 8.

In this sample, this clone turned up once. The chain combines TRBV19 with TRBJ1-3, with D possibly matching TRBD1 (6 bases). Deletions cut 7 bases from V and 3 bases from J, with 13 bases between. From germline, CDR1 is LNHDA and CDR2 SQIVND (reference sequence). CDR3 length: 14 amino acids. CDR3 loop: CASTTGGFGNTIYF. CDR3 in DNA: TGTGCCAGTACGACGGGGGGCTTTGGAAACACCATATATTTT.

In this sample, this clone turned up a few times. The genes are TRBV2 and TRBJ2-7, with a weak D call TRBD1 (5 bases). This CDR3 contains 12 residues. Trimming left V 2 bases short and J 3 bases short, with 5 bases between. Germline V gene data show CDR1 as SNHLY and CDR2 as FYNNEI. DNA of the CDR3: TGTGCCAGCAGTGAAACAGGCTACGAGCAGTACGTC. This translates into CASSETGYEQYV.